This is a list of T cell receptor beta chains from one sample in a study of blood T cell repertoires in COVID-19. This table comes from immunoSEQ multiplex PCR, and its TCRdb copy is limited to in-frame clones, with some not included. Seen here are approximately 460,000 clones, roughly 87% observed once, and the top ten hold approximately 0.9%. The sequencing input was peripheral blood. These receptors were obtained from a man between 18 and 29 years old with COVID-19, enrolled during active disease. CDR3s include the opening cysteine and the closing phenylalanine or tryptophan. A D gene is named only where the DNA matches it firmly. A clone size is listed for some rows: how often the clone was seen (once, few, many), or a class if it is expanded.

J,size,D,V,DNA,CDR3
TRBJ2-5,-,TRBD1,TRBV29-1,TGCAGCGTTGAAAGACAGGGGTACGAGACCCAGTACTTC,CSVERQGYETQYF
TRBJ1-1,-,-,TRBV18,TGTGCCAGCTCACCGGACAGAGGAACTGAAGCTTTCTTT,CASSPDRGTEAFF
TRBJ2-4,-,-,TRBV6-5,TGTGCCAGCAGGGAGGTACCCCTCGTCAAAAACATTCAGTACTTC,CASREVPLVKNIQYF
TRBJ1-4,-,-,TRBV6-5,TGTGCCAGCAGGGAGAGGGACTGGGGTGAAAAACTGTTTTTT,CASRERDWGEKLFF
TRBJ1-2,-,-,TRBV7-9,TGTGCCAGCAGCTTATATTCAGGGAATTATACCTTC,CASSLYSGNYTF
TRBJ1-1,few,-,TRBV7-9,TGTGCCAGCGAGGCGAACACTGAAGCTTTCTTT,CASEANTEAFF
TRBJ1-4,-,-,TRBV19,TGTGCCAGTAGTATAGAATTGGCCGGGACAATTCATGAAAAACTGTTTTTT,CASSIELAGTIHEKLFF
TRBJ1-1,-,-,TRBV4-2,TGTGCCAGCAGCCAAGATCTTTGGCAGGGGGCTTTCTTT,CASSQDLWQGAFF
TRBJ2-5,-,-,TRBV24-1,TGTGCCACCAGTGATCCTCGGACTACCCAAGAGACCCAGTACTTC,CATSDPRTTQETQYF
TRBJ2-5,-,TRBD2,TRBV7-2,TGTGCCAGCAGCCTACTGGACATGGGGGGGGAGACCCAGTACTTC,CASSLLDMGGETQYF
TRBJ2-1,-,-,TRBV7-9,TGTGCCAGCAGCTCCCGGGGTAGGAGGGAGGAATCCTACAATGAGCAGTTCTTC,CASSSRGRREESYNEQFF
TRBJ2-5,-,TRBD2,TRBV15,TGTGCCACCAGCATTGACGGCGGGAGGCTAGAAGAGACCCAGTACTTC,CATSIDGGRLEETQYF
TRBJ1-2,-,-,TRBV24-1,TGTGCCACCAGTGACAGCGGACGGGTGGGTTATGGCTACACCTTC,CATSDSGRVGYGYTF
TRBJ1-4,-,-,TRBV19,TGTGCCAGTAGTATCGTGGGGGCAGATCCGATTTTT,CASSIVGADPIF
TRBJ2-5,-,TRBD2,TRBV3-1/TRBV3-2,TGTGCCAGCAGCCACGCTAGCGGGGGACGGGAGACCCAGTACTTC,CASSHASGGRETQYF
TRBJ2-3,-,TRBD1,TRBV2,TGTGCCAGCAGGGCGACAGGGAATAGTGATACGCAGTATTTT,CASRATGNSDTQYF
TRBJ2-3,-,-,TRBV2,TGTGCCAGCAGTGAAGGAAGAGGGAGCACAGATACGCAGTATTTT,CASSEGRGSTDTQYF
TRBJ2-2,once,TRBD2,TRBV3-1/TRBV3-2,TGTGCCAGCAGCCAGGCGACTAGCGGGAGGAGTGTTTTGGGCACCGGGGAGCTGTTTTTT,CASSQATSGRSVLGTGELFF
TRBJ1-6,few,-,TRBV10-1,TGCGCCAGCAGTGAGGAGGAGGGGAATAATTCACCCCTCCACTTT,CASSEEEGNNSPLHF
TRBJ1-5,-,-,TRBV7-8,TGTGCCAGCAGCTTTTCGGGATCTCAGCCCCAGCATTTT,CASSFSGSQPQHF
TRBJ2-4,-,TRBD2,TRBV11-2,TGTGCCAGCAGCCCCCCTGGGAGGGTCCGAAACAAAAACATTCAGTACTTC,CASSPPGRVRNKNIQYF
TRBJ2-7,-,-,TRBV28,TGTGCCAGCAGTTTCGGACACCACTACGAGCAGTACTTC,CASSFGHHYEQYF
TRBJ2-1,-,-,TRBV15,TGTGCCACCAGCAGAGATCCGCTAGCTTCAGCAAGTGAGCAGTTCTTC,CATSRDPLASASEQFF
TRBJ2-1,-,TRBD2,TRBV19,TGTGCCAGTAGTATCACTAGCGGGAGGCCCTACAATGAGCAGTTCTTC,CASSITSGRPYNEQFF
TRBJ1-1,-,-,TRBV3-1/TRBV3-2,TGTGCCAGCAGCCAAGGTCGGGGCGGGGGCGAAGCTTTCTTT,CASSQGRGGGEAFF
TRBJ2-2,-,TRBD2,TRBV6-5,TGTGCCAGCAGTTTGGGACTAGCCGGGGAGCTGTTTTTT,CASSLGLAGELFF
TRBJ2-7,-,TRBD2,TRBV7-2,TGTGCCAGCAGCTTAACAGCGGGAGACGAGCAGTACTTC,CASSLTAGDEQYF
TRBJ1-6,-,-,TRBV25-1,TGTGCCAGCAGTAAGGACAGACCTAATTCACCCCTCCACTTT,CASSKDRPNSPLHF
TRBJ2-7,-,-,TRBV12-3/TRBV12-4,TGTGCCAGCAGTTTGGTCGGCTCCTACGAGCAGTACTTC,CASSLVGSYEQYF
TRBJ1-6,-,TRBD1,TRBV30,TGTGCCTGGAGGACAGGGCAGACCCCTTCACCCCTCCACTTT,CAWRTGQTPSPLHF
TRBJ2-3,-,-,TRBV6-1,TGTGCCAGCAGTGAGGGGGGAAGCACAGATACGCAGTATTTT,CASSEGGSTDTQYF
TRBJ2-1,-,TRBD2,TRBV7-2,TGTGCCAGCACAAGCGGGACCTACAATGAGCAGTTCTTC,CASTSGTYNEQFF
TRBJ2-2,-,-,TRBV25-1,TGTGCCAGCACCCATGGAGGTGGCAGTACCGGGGAGCTGTTTTTT,CASTHGGGSTGELFF
TRBJ1-2,-,-,TRBV11-3,TGTGCCAGCAGCTTAACTCGCTATGGCTACACCTTC,CASSLTRYGYTF
TRBJ2-3,once,-,TRBV24-1,TGTGCCACCAGTGGGGTGGGGAGCGGAGATACGCAGTATTTT,CATSGVGSGDTQYF
TRBJ1-3,-,-,TRBV7-6,TGTGCCAGCAGCCCATATTACCGAGGGGACACTGGAAACACCATATATTTT,CASSPYYRGDTGNTIYF
TRBJ2-1,once,-,TRBV7-9,TGTGCCAGCAGCTTAGCGCAGGTTGAGCAGTTCTTC,CASSLAQVEQFF
TRBJ2-1,-,-,TRBV6-5,TGTGCCAGCTCGACCCTTTTCACCACGGGTGAGCAGTTCTTC,CASSTLFTTGEQFF
TRBJ1-1,-,-,TRBV11-2,TGTGCCAGCCAACCTACAGTACGCACTGAAGCTTTCTTT,CASQPTVRTEAFF
TRBJ2-3,-,-,TRBV12-3/TRBV12-4,TGTGCCAGCAGTAACCGACTAGTAGATACGCAGTATTTT,CASSNRLVDTQYF
TRBJ2-7,-,TRBD1,TRBV27,TGTGCCAGCAGTTTAGCGCCGGGACAGGAGGACTACGAGCAGTACTTC,CASSLAPGQEDYEQYF
TRBJ2-3,-,-,TRBV24-1,TGTGCCACCAGTAACAGGCCCGGAGATACGCAGTATTTT,CATSNRPGDTQYF
TRBJ1-1,-,TRBD1,TRBV2,TGTGCCAGCAGCGAAGGGACAGGAGAAGCTTTCTTT,CASSEGTGEAFF
TRBJ2-1,-,-,TRBV6-5,TGTGCCAGCACGCAGGCCGGAGGGTACAATGAGCAGTTCTTC,CASTQAGGYNEQFF
TRBJ2-1,-,-,TRBV11-3,TGTGCCAGCAGTGAGGGGGACACCAAGCAGTTCTTC,CASSEGDTKQFF
TRBJ2-7,-,-,TRBV3-1/TRBV3-2,TGTGCCAGCAGCCAAGGGGTTGGAGACTACGAGCAGTACTTC,CASSQGVGDYEQYF
TRBJ1-5,-,TRBD1,TRBV2,TGTGCCAGCAGATCGACAGGGGATAGCAATCAGCCCCAGCATTTT,CASRSTGDSNQPQHF
TRBJ2-2,-,TRBD1,TRBV9,TGTGCCAGTAGTCGACAGGGGGACACCGGGGAGCTGTTTTTT,CASSRQGDTGELFF
TRBJ2-3,-,-,TRBV6-5,TGTGCCAGCAGTTACGTGGCGGGGGCCTCAGATACGCAGTATTTT,CASSYVAGASDTQYF
TRBJ2-2,-,-,TRBV12-5,TGTGCTAGTGGTTTGGTATCTCCGGCAGGGGGGGAGCTGTTTTTT,CASGLVSPAGGELFF
TRBJ1-5,-,-,TRBV6-7,TGTGCCAGCAGTTGCAGTCAGCCCCAGCATTTT,CASSCSQPQHF
TRBJ1-2,-,-,TRBV7-9,TGTGCCAGCAGCTTAGCCAGGGATGGCTATGGCTACACCTTC,CASSLARDGYGYTF
TRBJ1-2,few,TRBD1,TRBV7-9,TGTGCCAGCAGCTTAAGCGACAGGGAGCATGGCTACACCTTC,CASSLSDREHGYTF
TRBJ1-1,once,-,TRBV14,TGTGCCAGCAGCCGCAGGGGTTCCTCGCCTGGGGCTTTCTTT,CASSRRGSSPGAFF